Listed below are T cell receptor beta chains from one sample, sequenced in a study of regulatory T cells in long-lasting Graves disease. TCRdb re-derived calls from the multiplex PCR reads in MiXCR, one entry per CDR3 protein. The sample consists of approximately 470,000 distinct CDR3 sequences, around 20% of them appearing once. Sequencing used peripheral blood mononuclear cells (PBMCs), obtained when the disease was refractory, from a patient treated with antithyroid drugs. The source of these receptors is a female donor with Graves disease. CDR3s include the opening cysteine and the closing phenylalanine or tryptophan. Fields, in order: J gene, D gene, clone size, V gene, CDR3 DNA, CDR3 protein. The D gene is left open where the match is weak. Not all rows give a size; the values are once, few, many and, for expanded clones, a class.

j_call: TRBJ2-7; d_call: -; clone_size: many; v_call: TRBV5-1; cdr3_nt: TGCGCCAGCAGCTTGGGGGACGTATCCTACGAGCAGTACTTC; cdr3_aa: CASSLGDVSYEQYF
j_call: TRBJ1-1; d_call: -; clone_size: many; v_call: TRBV6-1; cdr3_nt: TGTGCCAGCAGTGAACGGAGGTTCATGAACACTGAAGCTTTCTTT; cdr3_aa: CASSERRFMNTEAFF
j_call: TRBJ2-1; d_call: -; clone_size: few; v_call: TRBV12-3/TRBV12-4; cdr3_nt: TGTGCCAGCAGTTTGCAGCTAGTAACCTACAATGAGCAGTTCTTC; cdr3_aa: CASSLQLVTYNEQFF
j_call: TRBJ2-7; d_call: -; clone_size: -; v_call: TRBV28; cdr3_nt: TGTGCCAGCAGTCCATCTGGTAGGACCCCCACCCGAGAGCAGTACTTC; cdr3_aa: CASSPSGRTPTREQYF
j_call: TRBJ2-7; d_call: -; clone_size: -; v_call: TRBV5-1; cdr3_nt: TGCGCCAGCAGCTTGGGGGCGTTTGGCGACGAGCAGTACTTC; cdr3_aa: CASSLGAFGDEQYF
j_call: TRBJ1-5; d_call: -; clone_size: many; v_call: TRBV30; cdr3_nt: TGTGCCTGGAATCTGGAGAGAGGGCAGCCCCAGCATTTT; cdr3_aa: CAWNLERGQPQHF
j_call: TRBJ2-1; d_call: -; clone_size: -; v_call: TRBV29-1; cdr3_nt: TGCAGCGTTCTCGGCCGACGGGTTTCCTACAATGAGCAGTTCTTC; cdr3_aa: CSVLGRRVSYNEQFF
j_call: TRBJ1-1; d_call: -; clone_size: -; v_call: TRBV7-9; cdr3_nt: TGTGCCAGCAGCCCCGAATACGCAACTGAAGCTTTCTTT; cdr3_aa: CASSPEYATEAFF
j_call: TRBJ2-5; d_call: -; clone_size: many; v_call: TRBV28; cdr3_nt: TGTGCCAGCAGTGCCTCGCTTGGTGGCCAAGAGACCCAGTACTTC; cdr3_aa: CASSASLGGQETQYF
j_call: TRBJ2-7; d_call: TRBD1; clone_size: many; v_call: TRBV20-1; cdr3_nt: TGCAGTGCTAGGACAGGGGCGCGCTACGAGCAGTACTTC; cdr3_aa: CSARTGARYEQYF
j_call: TRBJ1-5; d_call: TRBD1; clone_size: few; v_call: TRBV4-2; cdr3_nt: TGTGCCAGCAGCGTGACAGGGGTAAATCAGCCCCAGCATTTT; cdr3_aa: CASSVTGVNQPQHF
j_call: TRBJ1-5; d_call: -; clone_size: few; v_call: TRBV24-1; cdr3_nt: TGTGCCACCAGTGATCGTACAAGGGGGAGCAATCAGCCCCAGCATTTT; cdr3_aa: CATSDRTRGSNQPQHF
j_call: TRBJ1-1; d_call: TRBD1; clone_size: few; v_call: TRBV28; cdr3_nt: TGTGCCAGCAGTTTTCCCTCCTCCGACAGGGGGAACACTGAAGCTTTCTTT; cdr3_aa: CASSFPSSDRGNTEAFF
j_call: TRBJ1-5; d_call: -; clone_size: -; v_call: TRBV5-5; cdr3_nt: TGTGCCAGCAGCTTGGGACGGGGACCGCCCCAGCATTTT; cdr3_aa: CASSLGRGPPQHF
j_call: TRBJ2-7; d_call: -; clone_size: few; v_call: TRBV9; cdr3_nt: TGTGCCAGCAGCGTAGGGCGTAGCGAGTCCTACGAGCAGTACTTC; cdr3_aa: CASSVGRSESYEQYF